This TCR beta chain was captured in a study of PD-1 blockade in mismatch repair-deficient tumors. Study-wide context: All were previously treated, progressing patients with some twelve mismatch repair-deficient cancer types.

Sequenced by immunoSEQ multiplex PCR; TCRdb stores in-frame clones only, minus some. The top ten clones hold around 4.7% of a sample with more than 90,000 clones, approximately 80% of them seen once. This clone has a single count. Trimming shortened V by 0 bases and J by 4 bases, and 14 bases separated the two germline ends. The CDR3 runs to 16 residues. Germline-derived CDR1 and CDR2 are SGDLS and YYNGEE. This TCR was sampled from an adult with mismatch repair-deficient cancer. The material sequenced was peripheral blood, taken about 60 weeks after starting pembrolizumab. The chain joins TRBV9 to TRBJ2-1; D is undetermined. Here the CDR3 DNA reads TGTGCCAGCAGCGTAGATGACCAGCGAGTGTACAATGAGCAGTTCTTC. Protein: CASSVDDQRVYNEQFF.